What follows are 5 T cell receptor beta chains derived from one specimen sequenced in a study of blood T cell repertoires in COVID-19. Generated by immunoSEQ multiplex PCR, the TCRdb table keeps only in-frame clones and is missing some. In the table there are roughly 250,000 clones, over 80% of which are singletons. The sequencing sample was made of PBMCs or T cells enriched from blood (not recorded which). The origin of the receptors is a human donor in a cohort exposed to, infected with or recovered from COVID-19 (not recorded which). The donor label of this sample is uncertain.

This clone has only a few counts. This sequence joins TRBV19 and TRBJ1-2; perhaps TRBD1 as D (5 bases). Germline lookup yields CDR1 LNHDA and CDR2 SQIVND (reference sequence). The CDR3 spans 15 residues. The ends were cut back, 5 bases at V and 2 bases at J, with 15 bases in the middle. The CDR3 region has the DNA TGTGCCAGTAGTGACACGGGACTCCCAAACTATGGCTACACCTTC. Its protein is CASSDTGLPNYGYTF. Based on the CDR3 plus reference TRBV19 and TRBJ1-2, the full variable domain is DGGITQSPKYLFRKEGQNVTLSCEQNLNHDAMYWYRQDPGQGLRLIYYSQIVNDFQKGDIAEGYSVSREKKESFPLTVTSAQKNPTAFYLCASSDTGLPNYGYTFGSGTRLTVV.

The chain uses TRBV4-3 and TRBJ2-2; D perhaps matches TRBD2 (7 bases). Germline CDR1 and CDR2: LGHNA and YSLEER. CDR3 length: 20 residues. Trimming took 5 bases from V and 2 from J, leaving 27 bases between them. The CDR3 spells CASSSKLGGPGAPNTGELFF. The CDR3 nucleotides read TGCGCCAGCAGCTCCAAGCTCGGGGGGCCGGGGGCCCCAAACACCGGGGAGCTGTTTTTT.

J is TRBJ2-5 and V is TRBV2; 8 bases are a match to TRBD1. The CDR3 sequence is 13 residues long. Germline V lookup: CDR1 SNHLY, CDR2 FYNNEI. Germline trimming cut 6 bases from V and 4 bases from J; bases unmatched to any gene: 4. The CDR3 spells CASSGQGIETQYF. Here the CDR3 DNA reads TGTGCCAGCAGCGGACAGGGAATAGAGACCCAGTACTTC.

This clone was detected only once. CDR3 nucleotides: TGTGCCTGGAGTAGGATCCTCAGGGGAGGGGATGGCTACACCTTC. This gives the protein CAWSRILRGGDGYTF. This rearrangement joins TRBV30 to TRBJ1-2; perhaps TRBD1 as D (6 bases). The germline V gene encodes CDR1 GTSNPN and CDR2 SVGIG (reference sequence). Trimming left V 2 bases short and J 6 bases short, with 19 bases between. The CDR3 spans 15 residues. The full variable domain, with the rest looked up from reference TRBV30 and TRBJ1-2, is SQTIHQWPATLVQPVGSPLSLECTVEGTSNPNLYWYRQAAGRGLQLLFYSVGIGQISSEVPQNLSASRPQDRQFILSSKKLLLSDSGFYLCAWSRILRGGDGYTFGSGTRLTVV.

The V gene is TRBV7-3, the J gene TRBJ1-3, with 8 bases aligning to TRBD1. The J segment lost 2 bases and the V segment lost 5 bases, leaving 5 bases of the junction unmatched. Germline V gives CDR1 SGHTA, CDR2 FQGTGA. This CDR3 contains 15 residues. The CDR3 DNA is TGTGCCAGCAGCGCCACAGGGGGGACTGGAAACACCATATATTTT. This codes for CASSATGGTGNTIYF.